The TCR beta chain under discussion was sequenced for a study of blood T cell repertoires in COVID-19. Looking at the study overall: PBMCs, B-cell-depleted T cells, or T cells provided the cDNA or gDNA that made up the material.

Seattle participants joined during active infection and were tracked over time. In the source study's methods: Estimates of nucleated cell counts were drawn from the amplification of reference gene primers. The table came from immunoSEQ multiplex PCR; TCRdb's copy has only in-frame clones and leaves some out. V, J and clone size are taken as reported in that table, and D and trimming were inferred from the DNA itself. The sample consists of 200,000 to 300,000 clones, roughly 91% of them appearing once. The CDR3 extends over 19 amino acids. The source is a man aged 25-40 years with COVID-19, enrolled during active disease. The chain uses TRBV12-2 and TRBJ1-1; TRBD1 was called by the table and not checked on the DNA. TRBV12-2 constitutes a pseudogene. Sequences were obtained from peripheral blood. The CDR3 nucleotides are TGTGCAAGTCGCTTAGATCGGGAACAGGGGATGATTTTCAGGACTGAAGCTTTCTTT. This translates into CASRLDREQGMIFRTEAFF.